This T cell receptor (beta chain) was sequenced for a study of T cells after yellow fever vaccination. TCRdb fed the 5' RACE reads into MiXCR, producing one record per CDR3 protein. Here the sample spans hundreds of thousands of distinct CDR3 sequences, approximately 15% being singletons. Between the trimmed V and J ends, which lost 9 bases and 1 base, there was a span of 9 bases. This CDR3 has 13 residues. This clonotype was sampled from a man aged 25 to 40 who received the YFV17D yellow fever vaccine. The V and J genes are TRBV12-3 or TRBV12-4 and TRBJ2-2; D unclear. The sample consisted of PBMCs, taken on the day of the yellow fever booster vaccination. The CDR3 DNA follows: TGTGCCAGTAGGCAAGTGAACACCGGGGAGCTGTTTTTT. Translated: CASRQVNTGELFF.